The rows below give T cell receptor beta chains drawn from one sample of a study of response to subunit inactivated influenza vaccine. One entry per CDR3 protein, called by TCRdb with MiXCR from the RT-PCR reads. The sample holds about 570,000 distinct CDR3 sequences; roughly 12% are singletons and the top ten take roughly 10%. The sample consisted of PBMCs from blood, taken on the day of vaccination. The receptors come from a man aged 45-65 years who received an inactivated influenza vaccine. The CDR3 runs from the conserved cysteine through the conserved F or W. A D gene is named only where the DNA matches it firmly. The size of a clone is reported for some rows only, either as once, few or many, or as a class for expanded clones.

few	15	TRBD1	TRBV14	TRBJ2-7	CASSQVGQETYEQYF	TGTGCCAGCAGCCAAGTGGGACAGGAGACCTACGAGCAGTACTTC
few	13	-	TRBV29-1	TRBJ2-1	CSVVAGGHNEQFF	TGCAGCGTTGTTGCAGGGGGGCACAATGAGCAGTTCTTC
-	12	TRBD1	TRBV11-2	TRBJ2-1	CASSFTGVEQFF	TGTGCCAGCAGCTTTACAGGGGTTGAGCAGTTCTTC
many	13	-	TRBV12-3/TRBV12-4	TRBJ1-1	CASSLWVNTEAFF	TGTGCCAGCAGTTTATGGGTGAACACTGAAGCTTTCTTT
-	14	-	TRBV10-3	TRBJ1-5	CAISVDRSNQPQHF	TGTGCCATCAGTGTCGACAGAAGCAATCAGCCCCAGCATTTT
few	16	TRBD2	TRBV4-2	TRBJ2-1	CASSSEWPSGYNEQFF	TGTGCCAGCAGCTCCGAGTGGCCTAGCGGTTACAATGAGCAGTTCTTC
few	17	-	TRBV4-3	TRBJ2-2	CASSQDWGSYNTGELFF	TGCGCCAGCAGCCAGGACTGGGGCAGTTATAACACCGGGGAGCTGTTTTTT
-	18	TRBD2	TRBV6-2/TRBV6-3	TRBJ2-4	CASSPTSGMFLAKNIQYF	TGTGCCAGCAGTCCGACTAGCGGGATGTTCCTAGCCAAAAACATTCAGTACTTC
-	14	-	TRBV7-2	TRBJ2-7	CASSLGYYSYEQYF	TGTGCCAGCAGCTTAGGATACTACTCCTACGAGCAGTACTTC
few	13	-	TRBV7-6	TRBJ2-2	CASSASGAGELFF	TGTGCCAGCAGCGCTTCAGGGGCCGGGGAGCTGTTTTTT
few	16	-	TRBV10-3	TRBJ2-3	CAISESVGLMTDTQYF	TGTGCCATCAGTGAGTCCGTGGGATTAATGACAGATACGCAGTATTTT
-	16	TRBD2	TRBV7-8	TRBJ2-3	CASSFRAGASTDTQYF	TGTGCCAGCAGCTTCCGAGCGGGAGCTAGCACAGATACGCAGTATTTT
few	15	-	TRBV29-1	TRBJ2-3	CSSRGEWGGTDTQYF	TGCAGCTCTCGCGGGGAATGGGGAGGCACAGATACGCAGTATTTT
few	18	-	TRBV10-3	TRBJ2-1	CAISGEGYGGQTYNEQFF	TGTGCCATCAGTGGGGAGGGCTACGGGGGCCAAACCTACAATGAGCAGTTCTTC
-	13	-	TRBV6-2/TRBV6-3	TRBJ2-7	CASSYSSYGEQYF	TGTGCCAGCAGTTACTCGAGCTACGGGGAGCAGTACTTC
-	14	-	TRBV28	TRBJ1-5	CASSPTWGWQPQHF	TGTGCCAGCAGTCCGACATGGGGCTGGCAGCCCCAGCATTTT
few	12	-	TRBV20-1	TRBJ2-1	CSARGGAYEQFF	TGCAGTGCTAGAGGAGGGGCATATGAGCAGTTCTTC
many	19	-	TRBV6-2/TRBV6-3	TRBJ1-5	CASSYSSRSGFGGNQPQHF	TGTGCCAGCAGTTACTCGTCGAGGTCGGGCTTCGGGGGCAATCAGCCCCAGCATTTT
many	12	-	TRBV29-1	TRBJ1-1	CSVGAQGTEAFF	TGCAGCGTTGGAGCCCAAGGCACTGAAGCTTTCTTT
-	15	TRBD1	TRBV5-1	TRBJ2-1	CASSRDRGPYNEQFF	TGCGCCAGCAGCCGGGACAGGGGACCCTACAATGAGCAGTTCTTC
-	15	-	TRBV7-2	TRBJ2-7	CASSLAGGPLNEQYF	TGTGCCAGCAGCTTAGCGGGGGGGCCTCTGAACGAGCAGTACTTC
few	11	-	TRBV29-1	TRBJ2-7	CSVEETGTSYF	TGCAGCGTTGAAGAAACGGGAACTAGCTACTTC
many	15	-	TRBV28	TRBJ2-7	CASSLSPGSAYEQYF	TGTGCCAGCAGTTTATCGCCAGGGTCGGCCTACGAGCAGTACTTC
few	13	TRBD1	TRBV29-1	TRBJ2-1	CSVVGTVYNEQFF	TGCAGCGTTGTTGGGACAGTCTACAATGAGCAGTTCTTC
few	17	TRBD1	TRBV11-1	TRBJ2-1	CASSSPGQVASYNEQFF	TGTGCCAGCAGTAGTCCGGGACAGGTTGCCTCCTACAATGAGCAGTTCTTC
few	13	TRBD2	TRBV29-1	TRBJ2-1	CSVVSSGYNEQFF	TGCAGCGTTGTGTCTAGCGGGTACAATGAGCAGTTCTTC
few	16	TRBD2	TRBV15	TRBJ2-5	CATSRVSAGVQETQYF	TGTGCCACCAGCAGGGTCTCGGCGGGAGTACAGGAGACCCAGTACTTC
many	15	-	TRBV5-1	TRBJ1-4	CASSSGQSTNEKLFF	TGCGCCAGCAGCTCTGGACAGTCAACTAATGAAAAACTGTTTTTT
-	14	-	TRBV20-1	TRBJ1-1	CSARDGQENTEAFF	TGCAGTGCTAGAGATGGGCAGGAGAACACTGAAGCTTTCTTT
few	15	TRBD1	TRBV19	TRBJ2-1	CASSSDRALGNEQFF	TGTGCCAGTAGTAGCGACAGGGCCCTCGGCAATGAGCAGTTCTTC
-	14	-	TRBV29-1	TRBJ1-1	CSVGGGVENTEAFF	TGCAGCGTTGGGGGGGGGGTCGAGAACACTGAAGCTTTCTTT
-	13	-	TRBV27	TRBJ1-2	CATSEGGRGGYTF	TGTGCCACCTCGGAGGGGGGAAGGGGTGGCTACACCTTC
few	16	-	TRBV5-5	TRBJ2-1	CASSLDWDRSYNEQFF	TGTGCCAGCAGCTTGGACTGGGATCGCTCCTACAATGAGCAGTTCTTC
few	15	-	TRBV12-3/TRBV12-4	TRBJ2-7	CASSPEGGIGGEQYF	TGTGCCAGCAGTCCTGAGGGCGGGATTGGGGGCGAGCAGTACTTC
few	16	TRBD1	TRBV7-9	TRBJ1-3	CASSHTGGLSGNTIYF	TGTGCCAGCAGCCATACAGGGGGCCTCTCTGGAAACACCATATATTTT
few	12	-	TRBV30	TRBJ2-1	CAWSYGSNEQFF	TGTGCCTGGAGCTACGGATCGAATGAGCAGTTCTTC
-	13	TRBD1	TRBV19	TRBJ2-5	CASSETGGETQYF	TGTGCCAGTAGCGAAACAGGGGGTGAGACCCAGTACTTC
few	15	-	TRBV5-1	TRBJ2-7	CASSLEVLGAYEQYF	TGCGCCAGCAGCTTGGAGGTTTTAGGGGCCTACGAGCAGTACTTC
-	16	-	TRBV5-8	TRBJ2-6	CASTPRQFSGANVLTF	TGTGCCAGCACCCCACGACAGTTCTCTGGGGCCAACGTCCTGACTTTC
many	19	TRBD2	TRBV6-5	TRBJ2-2	CASSYLLGGLAASTGELFF	TGTGCCAGCAGTTACCTACTGGGCGGACTAGCGGCGAGCACCGGGGAGCTGTTTTTT
few	13	-	TRBV6-2/TRBV6-3	TRBJ2-1	CASRRAGLDEQFF	TGTGCCAGCAGACGGGCAGGGTTGGATGAGCAGTTCTTC
-	14	-	TRBV18	TRBJ1-1	CASSPPMGNTEAFF	TGTGCCAGCTCACCCCCTATGGGGAACACTGAAGCTTTCTTT
-	18	-	TRBV24-1	TRBJ2-3	CATSPPGPGSRGTDTQYF	TGTGCCACCAGTCCCCCGGGCCCCGGGTCTCGAGGCACAGATACGCAGTATTTT
many	16	TRBD2	TRBV4-3	TRBJ2-1	CASSHLSGGGYNEQFF	TGCGCCAGCAGCCACCTTAGCGGGGGTGGGTACAATGAGCAGTTCTTC
few	15	TRBD1	TRBV4-3	TRBJ2-3	CASANRDRGADTQYF	TGCGCCAGCGCCAACCGGGACAGGGGTGCAGATACGCAGTATTTT
few	14	-	TRBV9	TRBJ2-1	CASSGPQTYNEQFF	TGTGCCAGCAGCGGGCCCCAGACCTACAATGAGCAGTTCTTC
few	14	-	TRBV3-1	TRBJ1-6	CASSQGEIRTPLHF	TGTGCCAGCAGCCAAGGAGAGATACGGACGCCCCTCCACTTT
few	16	TRBD1	TRBV18	TRBJ2-4	CASSPSGQLAKNIQYF	TGTGCCAGCTCACCATCGGGACAGCTAGCCAAAAACATTCAGTACTTC
many	14	-	TRBV28	TRBJ2-7	CASRRTGPSYEQYF	TGTGCCAGCAGACGAACGGGACCCTCCTACGAGCAGTACTTC
-	15	-	TRBV28	TRBJ2-5	CASSFMVQGRETQYF	TGTGCCAGCAGTTTTATGGTACAGGGAAGAGAGACCCAGTACTTC
few	16	TRBD2	TRBV12-3/TRBV12-4	TRBJ2-3	CASRSYFGRGADTQYF	TGTGCCAGCAGATCATATTTCGGGCGGGGGGCAGATACGCAGTATTTT
-	11	-	TRBV20-1	TRBJ2-3	CSARRQDTQYF	TGCAGTGCTAGACGTCAGGATACGCAGTATTTT
-	16	-	TRBV6-5	TRBJ2-7	CASSYLPGGSRGEQYF	TGTGCCAGCAGTTACCTACCCGGGGGTAGCCGGGGCGAGCAGTACTTC
-	17	TRBD1	TRBV7-2	TRBJ1-2	CASSLASTGALNYGYTF	TGTGCCAGCAGCTTAGCTTCGACAGGGGCCCTCAACTATGGCTACACCTTC
few	14	-	TRBV5-5	TRBJ2-2	CASSPGLFTGELFF	TGTGCCAGCAGCCCCGGTTTGTTCACCGGGGAGCTGTTTTTT
few	13	-	TRBV7-3	TRBJ2-1	CASSSSGSSEQFF	TGTGCCAGCAGCTCGAGTGGTTCTAGTGAGCAGTTCTTC
few	14	-	TRBV9	TRBJ2-7	CASSVAWEAGEQYF	TGTGCCAGCAGCGTAGCCTGGGAGGCCGGCGAGCAGTACTTC